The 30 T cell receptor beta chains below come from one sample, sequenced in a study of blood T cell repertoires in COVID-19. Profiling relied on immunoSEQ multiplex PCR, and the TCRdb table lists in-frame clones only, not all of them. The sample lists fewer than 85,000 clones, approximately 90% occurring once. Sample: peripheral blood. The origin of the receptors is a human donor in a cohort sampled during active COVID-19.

This chain's CDR3 is CASSSRDNEQFF. As DNA, the CDR3 is TGTGCCAGCAGTAGCCGGGACAATGAGCAGTTCTTC. The chain joins TRBV27 to TRBJ2-1; unclear D gene. The CDR3 has 12 residues. V gave up 5 bases and J gave up 5 bases, with 7 bases separating them. Germline CDR1 reads MNHEY; CDR2 reads SMNVEV (reference sequence).

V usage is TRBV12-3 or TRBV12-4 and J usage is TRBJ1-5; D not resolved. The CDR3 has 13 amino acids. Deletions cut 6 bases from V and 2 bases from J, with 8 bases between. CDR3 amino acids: CASRERGNQPQHF. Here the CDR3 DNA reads TGTGCCAGCAGGGAGAGGGGCAATCAGCCCCAGCATTTT.

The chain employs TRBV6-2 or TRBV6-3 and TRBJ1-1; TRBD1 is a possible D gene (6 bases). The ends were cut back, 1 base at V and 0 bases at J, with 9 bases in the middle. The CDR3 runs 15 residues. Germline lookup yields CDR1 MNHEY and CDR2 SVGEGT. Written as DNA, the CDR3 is TGTGCCAGCAGTTACTTACAGGGAATGAACACTGAAGCTTTCTTT. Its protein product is CASSYLQGMNTEAFF.

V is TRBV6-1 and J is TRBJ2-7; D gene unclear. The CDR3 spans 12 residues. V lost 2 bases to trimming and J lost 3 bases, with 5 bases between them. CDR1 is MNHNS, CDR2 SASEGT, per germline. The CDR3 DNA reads TGTGCCAGCAGTGAAAGAGGCTACGAGCAGTACTTC. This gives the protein CASSERGYEQYF.

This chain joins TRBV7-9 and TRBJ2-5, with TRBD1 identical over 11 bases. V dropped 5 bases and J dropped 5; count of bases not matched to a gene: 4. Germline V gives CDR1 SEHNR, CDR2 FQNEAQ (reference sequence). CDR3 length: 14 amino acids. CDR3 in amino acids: CASSPGQGAETQYF. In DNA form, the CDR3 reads TGTGCCAGCAGCCCAGGACAGGGGGCCGAGACCCAGTACTTC.

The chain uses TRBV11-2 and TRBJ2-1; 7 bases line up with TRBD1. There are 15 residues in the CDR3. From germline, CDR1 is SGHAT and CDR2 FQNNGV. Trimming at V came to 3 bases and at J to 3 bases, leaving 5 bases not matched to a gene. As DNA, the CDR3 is TGTGCCAGCAGCTTCGACAGGGCAAACTACAATGAGCAGTTCTTC. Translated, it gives CASSFDRANYNEQFF.

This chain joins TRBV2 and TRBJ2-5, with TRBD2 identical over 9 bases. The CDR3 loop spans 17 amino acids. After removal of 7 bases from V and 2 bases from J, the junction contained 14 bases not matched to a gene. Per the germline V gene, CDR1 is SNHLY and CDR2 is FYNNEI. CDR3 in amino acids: CASTKGPTSGLQETQYF. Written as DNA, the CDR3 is TGTGCCAGCACGAAGGGGCCGACTAGCGGCTTACAAGAGACCCAGTACTTC.

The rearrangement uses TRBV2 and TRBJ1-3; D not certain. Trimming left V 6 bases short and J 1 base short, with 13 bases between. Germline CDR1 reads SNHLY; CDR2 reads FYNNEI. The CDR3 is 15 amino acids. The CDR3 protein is CASSPPGMSGNTIYF. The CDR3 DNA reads TGTGCCAGCAGCCCCCCCGGGATGTCTGGAAACACCATATATTTT.

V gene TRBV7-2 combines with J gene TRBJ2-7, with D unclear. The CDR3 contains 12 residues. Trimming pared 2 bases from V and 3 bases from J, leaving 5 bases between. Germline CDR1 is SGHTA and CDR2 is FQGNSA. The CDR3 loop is CASSLFIYEQYF. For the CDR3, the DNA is TGTGCCAGCAGCTTATTTATCTACGAGCAGTACTTC.

CDR3 nucleotide sequence: TGCAGTGCTTTATCAGGGCGTGGCTACACCTTC. This translates into CSALSGRGYTF. The genes are TRBV20-1 and TRBJ1-2; tentatively, D is TRBD1 (5 bases). The CDR3 length is 11 residues. Trimming stripped 5 bases from V and 7 bases from J, with 11 bases between. CDR1 is DFQATT and CDR2 is SNEGSKA in the germline V gene (reference sequence).

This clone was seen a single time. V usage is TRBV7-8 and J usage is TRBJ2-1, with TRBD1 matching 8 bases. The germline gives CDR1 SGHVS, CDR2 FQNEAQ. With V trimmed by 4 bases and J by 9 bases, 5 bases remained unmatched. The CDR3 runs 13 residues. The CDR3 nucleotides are TGTGCCAGCAGCTGGGGTACAGGGGGTGAGCAGTTCTTC. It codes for CASSWGTGGEQFF. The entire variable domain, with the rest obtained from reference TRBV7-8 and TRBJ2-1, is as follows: GAGVSQSPRYKVAKRGQDVALRCDPISGHVSLFWYQQALGQGPEFLTYFQNEAQLDKSGLPSDRFFAERPEGSVSTLKIQRTQQEDSAVYLCASSWGTGGEQFFGPGTRLTVL.

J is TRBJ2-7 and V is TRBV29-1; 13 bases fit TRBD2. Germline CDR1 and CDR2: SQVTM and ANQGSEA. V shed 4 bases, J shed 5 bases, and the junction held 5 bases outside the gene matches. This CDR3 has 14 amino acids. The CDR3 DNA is TGCAGCGTTGGCGGACTAGCGGGAGTCGACGAGCAGTACTTC. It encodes CSVGGLAGVDEQYF.

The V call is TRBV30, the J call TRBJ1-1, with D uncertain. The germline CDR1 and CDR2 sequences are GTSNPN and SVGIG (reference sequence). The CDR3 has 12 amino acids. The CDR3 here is CSQRARNTEAFF. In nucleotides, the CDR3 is TGTAGCCAGCGGGCTAGGAACACTGAAGCTTTCTTT.

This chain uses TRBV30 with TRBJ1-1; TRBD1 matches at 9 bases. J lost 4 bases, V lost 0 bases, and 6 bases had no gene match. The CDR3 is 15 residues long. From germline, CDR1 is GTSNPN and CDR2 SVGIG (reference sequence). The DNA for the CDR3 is TGTGCCTGGAGTGTAGGGGGACAGGGTCCCACTGAAGCTTTCTTT. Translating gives CAWSVGGQGPTEAFF.

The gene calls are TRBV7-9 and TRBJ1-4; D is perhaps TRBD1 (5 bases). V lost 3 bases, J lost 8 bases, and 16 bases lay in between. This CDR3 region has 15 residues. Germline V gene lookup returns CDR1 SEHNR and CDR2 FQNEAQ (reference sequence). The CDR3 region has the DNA TGTGCCAGCAGCTTGGGTGGGGACTTGGGGGAAAAACTGTTTTTT. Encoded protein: CASSLGGDLGEKLFF.

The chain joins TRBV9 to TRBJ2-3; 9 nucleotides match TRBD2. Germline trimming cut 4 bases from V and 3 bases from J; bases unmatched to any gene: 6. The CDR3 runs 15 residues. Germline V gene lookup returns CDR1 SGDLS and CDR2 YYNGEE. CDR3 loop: CASSLGLASTDTQYF. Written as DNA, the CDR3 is TGTGCCAGCAGCCTAGGACTAGCGAGTACAGATACGCAGTATTTT.

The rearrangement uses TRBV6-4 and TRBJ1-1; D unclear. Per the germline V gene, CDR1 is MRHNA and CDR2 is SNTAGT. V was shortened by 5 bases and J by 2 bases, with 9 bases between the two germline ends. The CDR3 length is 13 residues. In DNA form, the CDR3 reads TGTGCCAGCAGTCGAACTGGTAACACTGAAGCTTTCTTT. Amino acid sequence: CASSRTGNTEAFF.

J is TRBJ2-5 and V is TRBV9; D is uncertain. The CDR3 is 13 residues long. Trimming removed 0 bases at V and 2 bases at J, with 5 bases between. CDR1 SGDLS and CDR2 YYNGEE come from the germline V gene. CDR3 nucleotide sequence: TGTGCCAGCAGCGTAGAACAGCAAGAGACCCAGTACTTC. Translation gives CASSVEQQETQYF.

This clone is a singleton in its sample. CDR3 nucleotides: TGTGCCAGTAGGGACAGGAGCTCCTATAATTCACCCCTCCACTTT. Amino acid sequence: CASRDRSSYNSPLHF. The chain links TRBV19 to TRBJ1-6; 7 bases map to TRBD1. The CDR3 spans 15 residues. CDR1 and CDR2 (germline): LNHDA, SQIVND (reference sequence). Trimming took 6 bases from V and 0 from J; bases not matched to a gene: 2.

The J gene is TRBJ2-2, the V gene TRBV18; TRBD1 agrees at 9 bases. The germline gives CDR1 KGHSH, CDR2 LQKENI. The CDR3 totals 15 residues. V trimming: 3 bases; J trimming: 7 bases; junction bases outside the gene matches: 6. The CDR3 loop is CASSPDRGAIGELFF. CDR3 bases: TGTGCCAGCTCACCGGACAGGGGAGCGATCGGGGAGCTGTTTTTT.

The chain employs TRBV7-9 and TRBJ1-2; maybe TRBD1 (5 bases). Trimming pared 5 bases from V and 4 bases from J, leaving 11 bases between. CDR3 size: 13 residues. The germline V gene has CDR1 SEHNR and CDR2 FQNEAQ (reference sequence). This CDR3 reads CASSRAQGYGYTF. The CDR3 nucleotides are TGTGCCAGCAGCCGGGCGCAGGGCTATGGCTACACCTTC.

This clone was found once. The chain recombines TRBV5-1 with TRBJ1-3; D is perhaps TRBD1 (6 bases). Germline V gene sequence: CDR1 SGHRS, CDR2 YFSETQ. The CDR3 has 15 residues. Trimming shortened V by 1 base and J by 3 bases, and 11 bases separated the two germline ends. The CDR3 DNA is TGCGCCAGCAGCTTGAGGGGGGGCGATGGAAACACCATATATTTT. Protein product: CASSLRGGDGNTIYF.

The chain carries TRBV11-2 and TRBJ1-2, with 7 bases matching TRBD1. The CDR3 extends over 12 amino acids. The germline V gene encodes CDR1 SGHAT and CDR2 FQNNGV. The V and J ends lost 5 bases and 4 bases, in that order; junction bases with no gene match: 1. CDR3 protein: CASSPGGYGYTF. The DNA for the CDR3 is TGTGCCAGCAGCCCAGGGGGCTATGGCTACACCTTC.

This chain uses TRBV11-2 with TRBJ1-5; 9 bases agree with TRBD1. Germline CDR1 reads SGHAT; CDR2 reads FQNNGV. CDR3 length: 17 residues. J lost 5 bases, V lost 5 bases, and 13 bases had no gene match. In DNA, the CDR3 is TGTGCCAGCAGCAACGAACAGGGACAGGGATTACATCAGCCCCAGCATTTT. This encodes CASSNEQGQGLHQPQHF. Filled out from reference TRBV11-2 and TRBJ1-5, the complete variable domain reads EAGVAQSPRYKIIEKRQSVAFWCNPISGHATLYWYQQILGQGPKLLIQFQNNGVVDDSQLPKDRFSAERLKGVDSTLKIQPAKLEDSAVYLCASSNEQGQGLHQPQHFGDGTRLSIL.

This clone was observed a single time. CDR3 residues: CASSIGGTSGRADTQYF. CDR3 sequence (DNA): TGTGCCAGTAGTATTGGGGGGACTAGCGGGAGAGCGGATACGCAGTATTTT. The J gene is TRBJ2-3, the V gene TRBV19; TRBD2 matches at 14 bases. The CDR3 sequence is 17 residues long. With 3 bases clipped from V and 6 bases from J, the junction kept 8 bases outside the gene matches. CDR1 is LNHDA and CDR2 is SQIVND in the germline V gene (reference sequence).

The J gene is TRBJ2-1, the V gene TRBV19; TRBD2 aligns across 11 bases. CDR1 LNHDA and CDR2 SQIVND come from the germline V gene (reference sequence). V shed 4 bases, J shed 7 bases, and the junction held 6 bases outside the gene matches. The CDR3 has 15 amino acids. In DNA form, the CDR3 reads TGTGCCAGTAGTAAGGTAGCGGGGGGGAAAAATGAGCAGTTCTTC. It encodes CASSKVAGGKNEQFF.

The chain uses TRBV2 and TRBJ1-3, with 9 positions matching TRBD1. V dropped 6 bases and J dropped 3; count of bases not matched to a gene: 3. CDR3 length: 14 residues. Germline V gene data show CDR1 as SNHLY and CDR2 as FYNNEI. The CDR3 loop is CASRLGQGGNTIYF. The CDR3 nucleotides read TGTGCCAGCAGACTGGGACAGGGTGGAAACACCATATATTTT.

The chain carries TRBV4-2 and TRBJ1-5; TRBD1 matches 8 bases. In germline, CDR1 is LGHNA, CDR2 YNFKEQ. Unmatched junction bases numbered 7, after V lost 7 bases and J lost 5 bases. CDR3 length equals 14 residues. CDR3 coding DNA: TGTGCCAGCACGAAAGACAGGGGAGATCAGCCCCAGCATTTT. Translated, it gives CASTKDRGDQPQHF.

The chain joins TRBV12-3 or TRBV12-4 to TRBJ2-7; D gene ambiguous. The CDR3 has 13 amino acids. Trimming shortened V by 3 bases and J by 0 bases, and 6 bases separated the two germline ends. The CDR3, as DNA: TGTGCCAGCAGTTTCGTCAGCTCCTACGAGCAGTACTTC. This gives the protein CASSFVSSYEQYF.

The CDR3: CAWVGRQGARDTQYF. The CDR3 DNA sequence: TGTGCCTGGGTGGGAAGACAGGGGGCGAGAGATACGCAGTATTTT. This chain connects TRBV30 to TRBJ2-3; TRBD1 agrees at 10 bases. Germline V gene sequence: CDR1 GTSNPN, CDR2 SVGIG (reference sequence). J was trimmed by 5 bases and V by 5 bases; bases with no gene match: 10. CDR3 length: 15 residues.